These 28 T cell receptor beta chains share one sample of origin, sequenced in a study of T cell changes during pregnancy in multiple sclerosis. The assay was immunoSEQ multiplex PCR, and TCRdb's table has in-frame clones only and misses some. The data show around 50,000 clones, about 90% seen once. Sequenced material: peripheral blood, taken in the first trimester of pregnancy. These receptors were taken from a female donor with multiple sclerosis, enrolled in a pregnancy study.

This clone was recorded a few times. The gene calls are TRBV5-1 and TRBJ1-3, with D perhaps matching TRBD1 (5 bases). Germline V CDR1 and CDR2: SGHRS, YFSETQ. The CDR3 length is 14 residues. Trimming shortened V by 4 bases and J by 0 bases, and 8 bases separated the two germline ends. The CDR3, as DNA: TGCGCCAGCAGCCAGGGATCCTCTGGAAACACCATATATTTT. Its translation: CASSQGSSGNTIYF.

The rearrangement joins TRBV7-2 to TRBJ2-3, with 9 bases that match TRBD2. Looked up from germline, CDR1 is SGHTA and CDR2 is FQGNSA. V shed 1 base and J 4 bases; nucleotides not matched to a gene: 6. The length of the CDR3 is 16 residues. The CDR3 DNA sequence: TGTGCCAGCAGCTTAGGGGCTAGCGGGGTGGCAGATACGCAGTATTTT. It codes for CASSLGASGVADTQYF.

The V gene is TRBV2, the J gene TRBJ1-2; 7 positions agree with TRBD1. Germline lookup yields CDR1 SNHLY and CDR2 FYNNEI. Germline trimming cut 6 bases from V and 2 bases from J; bases unmatched to any gene: 3. This CDR3 contains 13 residues. The CDR3 loop reads CASSGTVNYGYTF. Written as DNA, the CDR3 is TGTGCCAGCAGCGGGACAGTCAACTATGGCTACACCTTC.

This clone appeared a single time. J is TRBJ1-1 and V is TRBV11-2; unclear D gene. From germline, CDR1 is SGHAT and CDR2 FQNNGV. Trimming took off 5 bases at V and 8 bases at J, with 18 bases between the two ends. The CDR3 length is 14 residues. CDR3 region: CASSHPSPYSEAFF. The CDR3 DNA sequence: TGTGCCAGCAGCCACCCATCACCGTATAGCGAAGCTTTCTTT.

The chain joins TRBV19 to TRBJ2-3; D may be TRBD1 (5 bases). The CDR3 is 15 amino acids. Germline CDR1 and CDR2: LNHDA and SQIVND (reference sequence). The V end was cut by 4 bases, the J end by 1 base, with 12 bases between. The CDR3 sequence: CASSSGHIGTDTQYF. CDR3 bases: TGTGCCAGTAGTAGTGGACACATAGGCACAGATACGCAGTATTTT. The whole variable domain, filled in from reference TRBV19 and TRBJ2-3, reads DGGITQSPKYLFRKEGQNVTLSCEQNLNHDAMYWYRQDPGQGLRLIYYSQIVNDFQKGDIAEGYSVSREKKESFPLTVTSAQKNPTAFYLCASSSGHIGTDTQYFGPGTRLTVL.

By frequency in the sample, this clone is medium-sized. The genes are TRBV2 and TRBJ1-1, with 8 bases that match TRBD1. The CDR3 sequence is 12 residues long. CDR1 and CDR2 (germline): SNHLY, FYNNEI. The trim removed 6 bases at V and 9 bases at J, leaving 6 bases unmatched. CDR3 residues: CASRGTGSKAFF. The CDR3 DNA reads TGTGCCAGCAGGGGGACAGGATCCAAAGCTTTCTTT.

This clone has more than one count but fewer than ten. This chain links TRBV6-4 with TRBJ2-3; TRBD2 agrees at 7 bases. There are 15 residues in the CDR3. The junction had 9 bases not matched to a gene; V was cut back by 3 bases and J by 6 bases. CDR1 MRHNA and CDR2 SNTAGT come from the germline V gene. The CDR3 DNA sequence: TGTGCCAGCAGTGATGGGCGCTCCGGGGGGGATACGCAGTATTTT. It codes for CASSDGRSGGDTQYF.

The chain joins TRBV5-1 to TRBJ1-1, with 8 bases that match TRBD1. Germline V gene lookup returns CDR1 SGHRS and CDR2 YFSETQ. Trimming cost V 6 bases and J 5 bases; bases outside gene matches: 9. This CDR3 has 14 amino acids. CDR3 in DNA: TGCGCCAGCAACATAGGACAGGGTTGGACTGAAGCTTTCTTT. This codes for CASNIGQGWTEAFF.

This rearrangement joins TRBV7-9 to TRBJ2-4; TRBD2 agrees at 12 bases. The CDR3 totals 19 residues. CDR1 and CDR2 from the germline V gene are SEHNR and FQNEAQ (reference sequence). J was trimmed by 1 base and V by 2 bases; bases with no gene match: 9. The CDR3: CASSLRASGGAVAKNIQYF. The CDR3 DNA reads TGTGCCAGCAGCTTAAGGGCTAGCGGGGGGGCGGTTGCCAAAAACATTCAGTACTTC.

The chain links TRBV27 to TRBJ1-1, with 8 bases that match TRBD1. Trimming removed 7 bases from V and 12 bases from J; junction bases left unmatched: 19. Germline V gene data show CDR1 as MNHEY and CDR2 as SMNVEV (reference sequence). This CDR3 spans 15 amino acids. The CDR3: CASTFRDRQGKRTFF. The CDR3 DNA reads TGTGCCAGCACCTTCAGGGACCGACAGGGGAAGAGGACTTTCTTT.

The V gene is TRBV6-5, the J gene TRBJ2-1; 8 nucleotides align to TRBD1. J lost 0 bases, V lost 6 bases, and 4 bases had no gene match. The CDR3 extends over 15 amino acids. The V gene's germline CDR1 is MNHEY and CDR2 SVGAGI. CDR3 protein: CASRQDRVSYNEQFF. The CDR3 DNA reads TGTGCCAGCAGACAGGACAGGGTCTCCTACAATGAGCAGTTCTTC.

This clone was seen once. V and J are TRBV27 and TRBJ2-5; maybe TRBD2 (5 bases). CDR1 and CDR2 (germline): MNHEY, SMNVEV (reference sequence). Trimming pared 5 bases from V and 1 base from J, leaving 11 bases between. This CDR3 comprises 14 residues. The CDR3 DNA reads as TGTGCCAGCAGTCCAGCGGCCATCCAAGAGACCCAGTACTTC. This gives the protein CASSPAAIQETQYF.

The chain links TRBV2 to TRBJ2-3; TRBD2 agrees at 10 bases. Losses at the gene ends were 5 bases for V and 4 bases for J; bases not matched to a gene: 6. The germline CDR1 and CDR2 sequences are SNHLY and FYNNEI. The CDR3 contains 15 residues. Written as DNA, the CDR3 is TGTGCCAGCAGTTACACTAGCGGGGCCCCAGATACGCAGTATTTT. Its protein is CASSYTSGAPDTQYF.

The chain joins TRBV7-2 to TRBJ2-7; 8 bases agree with TRBD2. Germline CDR1 is SGHTA and CDR2 is FQGNSA. V was pared by 1 base and J by 7 bases, with 12 bases of the junction left unmatched. The CDR3 totals 16 residues. CDR3 DNA sequence: TGTGCCAGCAGCTTAGTAGGCGGGGGGTCCAGCCGGGAGCAGTACTTC. Translating it yields CASSLVGGGSSREQYF. Full variable domain (missing parts from reference TRBV7-2 and TRBJ2-7): GAGVSQSPSNKVTEKGKDVELRCDPISGHTALYWYRQSLGQGLEFLIYFQGNSAPDKSGLPSDRFSAERTGGSVSTLTIQRTQQEDSAVYLCASSLVGGGSSREQYFGPGTRLTVT.

The V call is TRBV9, the J call TRBJ2-5; TRBD1 matches 10 bases. Germline CDR1 reads SGDLS; CDR2 reads YYNGEE. The V gene end was trimmed by 0 bases and the J gene end by 5 bases; junction bases not matched to a gene: 4. CDR3 length: 15 residues. In nucleotides, the CDR3 is TGTGCCAGCAGCGTAGTCGGGACAGGGGTTGAGACCCAGTACTTC. Amino acid sequence: CASSVVGTGVETQYF.

The rearrangement joins TRBV18 to TRBJ1-5, with D tentatively TRBD1 (6 bases). The CDR3 has 15 residues. V dropped 3 bases and J dropped 4 bases, with 13 bases sitting between them. Per the germline V gene, CDR1 is KGHSH and CDR2 is LQKENI. The CDR3: CASSPAGGRNQPQHF. CDR3 in DNA: TGTGCCAGCTCACCGGCCGGGGGGCGAAATCAGCCCCAGCATTTT.

This chain links TRBV5-1 with TRBJ2-1, with 7 bases identical to TRBD2. The CDR3 has 19 residues. CDR1 is SGHRS and CDR2 is YFSETQ in the germline V gene. V dropped 4 bases and J dropped 5; count of bases not matched to a gene: 21. In nucleotides, the CDR3 is TGCGCCAGCAGCCCACGGGGGGTAGGGCCATTAAACGTTGACAATGAGCAGTTCTTC. Translation: CASSPRGVGPLNVDNEQFF. Drawing the rest from reference TRBV5-1 and TRBJ2-1, the complete variable domain is KAGVTQTPRYLIKTRGQQVTLSCSPISGHRSVSWYQQTPGQGLQFLFEYFSETQRNKGNFPGRFSGRQFSNSRSEMNVSTLELGDSALYLCASSPRGVGPLNVDNEQFFGPGTRLTVL.

The chain joins TRBV5-1 to TRBJ1-2, with unresolved D. CDR1 and CDR2 (germline): SGHRS, YFSETQ. V was cut by 2 bases and J by 8 bases, with 10 bases left in between. The CDR3 sequence is 12 residues long. The chain's CDR3 is CASSFEGGGYTF. CDR3 nucleotides: TGCGCCAGCAGCTTCGAGGGAGGGGGCTACACCTTC.

This rearrangement joins TRBV2 to TRBJ2-1; the match to TRBD1 covers 12 bases. CDR3 length: 14 residues. Germline trimming cut 6 bases from V and 8 bases from J; bases unmatched to any gene: 5. Germline loops: CDR1 SNHLY, CDR2 FYNNEI. CDR3 bases: TGTGCCAGCAGAGGGACAGGGGGCTTGGATGAGCAGTTCTTC. It specifies CASRGTGGLDEQFF.

The chain employs TRBV4-3 and TRBJ2-3; D may be TRBD2 (7 bases). This CDR3 has 17 residues. Trimming took off 3 bases at V and 5 bases at J, with 21 bases between the two ends. CDR1 and CDR2 (germline): LGHNA, YSLEER. CDR3 sequence (DNA): TGCGCCAGCAGCCAGGGACCTGGGGGGGGGCAGGTAGATACGCAGTATTTT. This encodes CASSQGPGGGQVDTQYF.

V gene TRBV27 combines with J gene TRBJ2-7; 8 bases map to TRBD1. The CDR3 length is 16 residues. The ends lost 6 bases at V and 3 bases at J; junction bases unmatched: 13. In germline, CDR1 is MNHEY, CDR2 SMNVEV (reference sequence). The CDR3 DNA reads as TGTGCCAGCAGCAATGGGGCAGGGGGCGCTTTCTACGAGCAGTACTTC. Translating gives CASSNGAGGAFYEQYF.

The chain is built from TRBV4-1 and TRBJ2-6; TRBD2 might be the D (5 bases). This CDR3 has 16 residues. CDR1 MGHRA and CDR2 YSYEKL come from the germline V gene. The V gene lost 0 bases and the J gene lost 0 bases, with 6 bases spanning the gap. The CDR3 is CASSQEGSSGANVLTF. The DNA for the CDR3 is TGCGCCAGCAGCCAAGAAGGGAGCTCTGGGGCCAACGTCCTGACTTTC.

This sequence joins TRBV2 and TRBJ1-1; the D gene is possibly TRBD1 (5 bases). Trimming cost V 5 bases and J 1 base, with 11 bases left between them. Germline lookup yields CDR1 SNHLY and CDR2 FYNNEI. The CDR3 totals 14 residues. The CDR3 DNA reads as TGTGCCAGCAGTCTCGACAGATGGAACACTGAAGCTTTCTTT. It encodes CASSLDRWNTEAFF.

The rearrangement joins TRBV5-5 to TRBJ2-7; TRBD2 aligns across 7 bases. The V gene's germline CDR1 is SGHKS and CDR2 YYEKEE (reference sequence). CDR3 size: 15 residues. V dropped 3 bases and J dropped 2; count of bases not matched to a gene: 8. The CDR3 DNA reads as TGTGCCAGCAGCTGTTGGGGGGGAGGGACCTACGAGCAGTACTTC. Translating it yields CASSCWGGGTYEQYF.

The chain joins TRBV2 to TRBJ1-2; 9 nucleotides agree with TRBD1. Looked up from germline, CDR1 is SNHLY and CDR2 is FYNNEI. The CDR3 has 13 residues. The V gene end was trimmed by 9 bases and the J gene end by 5 bases; junction bases not matched to a gene: 7. In DNA form, the CDR3 reads TGTGCCAGTAGGGGACAGGGAATTTATGGCTACACCTTC. Translation: CASRGQGIYGYTF.

This chain uses TRBV7-8 with TRBJ2-2; D remains ambiguous. Germline values: CDR1 SGHVS, CDR2 FQNEAQ. The CDR3 consists of 14 residues. V lost 5 bases and J lost 6, with 13 bases in between. The CDR3 DNA reads as TGTGCCAGCAGCCCGCACAGTCCTCCCGGGGAGCTGTTTTTT. Translated, it gives CASSPHSPPGELFF.

This clone was seen only once. The gene calls are TRBV5-4 and TRBJ2-7, with 7 bases lining up with TRBD1. The germline gives CDR1 SGHNT, CDR2 YYREEE (reference sequence). The junction had 10 bases not matched to a gene; V was cut back by 0 bases and J by 4 bases. This CDR3 is built from 16 residues. Written as DNA, the CDR3 is TGTGCCAGCAGCTTGGATAGGGGGCATAACTCGTACGAGCAGTACTTC. Amino acid sequence: CASSLDRGHNSYEQYF.

This chain uses TRBV7-3 with TRBJ1-1, with TRBD1 identical over 8 bases. Germline values: CDR1 SGHTA, CDR2 FQGTGA. The CDR3 is made up of 14 amino acids. V lost 5 bases to trimming and J lost 4 bases; unmatched junction nucleotides: 6. CDR3 loop: CASSTGGRGTEAFF. The CDR3 DNA reads TGTGCCAGCAGCACAGGGGGAAGGGGCACTGAAGCTTTCTTT.